The 21 T cell receptor beta chains given below trace back to one sample, sequenced in a study of tumor-infiltrating lymphocytes in oesophageal squamous cell carcinoma. TCRdb redid the calling of the PCR reads with MiXCR, one entry per CDR3 protein. The sample includes roughly 18,000 distinct CDR3 sequences, around 44% seen only once; the top ten take more than 25%. Sequencing was done on a sample of esophageal tumor tissue. The origin of the receptors is a male donor with esophageal squamous cell carcinoma.

The chain uses TRBV20-1 and TRBJ1-1; D is ambiguous. This CDR3 is 14 amino acids long. Trimming pared 2 bases from V and 3 bases from J, leaving 13 bases between. Germline-derived CDR1 and CDR2 are DFQATT and SNEGSKA (reference sequence). CDR3 loop: CSARNQDGDTEAFF. CDR3 nucleotide sequence: TGCAGTGCTAGAAATCAGGATGGGGACACTGAAGCTTTCTTT.

This clonotype was observed many times. The chain uses TRBV7-9 and TRBJ1-1; D is unclear. This CDR3 is 13 amino acids long. With 5 bases removed from V and 2 bases from J, the gap between germline ends came to 9 bases. CDR1 and CDR2 from the germline V gene are SEHNR and FQNEAQ (reference sequence). The CDR3 sequence is CASSHPYNTEAFF. DNA for the CDR3: TGTGCCAGCAGCCACCCGTATAACACTGAAGCTTTCTTT. Full variable domain (rest looked up from reference TRBV7-9 and TRBJ1-1): DTGVSQNPRHKITKRGQNVTFRCDPISEHNRLYWYRQTLGQGPEFLTYFQNEAQLEKSRLLSDRFSAERPKGSFSTLEIQRTEQGDSAMYLCASSHPYNTEAFFGQGTRLTVV.

The chain joins TRBV12-3 or TRBV12-4 to TRBJ1-1, with TRBD1 matching over 7 bases. CDR3 length: 17 residues. With V trimmed by 5 bases and J by 7 bases, 19 bases remained unmatched. The CDR3 sequence: CASSQDPYRGMWDEAFF. The CDR3 bases are TGTGCCAGCAGTCAGGATCCATACAGGGGAATGTGGGATGAAGCTTTCTTT.

This clonotype was seen repeatedly, ten times or more. The V gene is TRBV28, the J gene TRBJ2-1; D might be TRBD2 (7 bases). The CDR3 sequence is 14 residues long. Trimming cost V 3 bases and J 10 bases, with 16 bases left between them. Germline values: CDR1 MDHEN, CDR2 SYDVKM. The CDR3 loop reads CASSLSGGPIEQFF. Here the CDR3 DNA reads TGTGCCAGCAGTTTGTCCGGGGGGCCGATCGAGCAGTTCTTC.

The chain has TRBV9 and TRBJ2-1; 11 nucleotides match TRBD2. Gene TRBJ2-7 matches the end of the DNA better, so the J call may be wrong. Germline V gene sequence: CDR1 SGDLS, CDR2 YYNGEE. The CDR3 runs to 14 residues. The CDR3 DNA reads as TGTGCCAGCAGCGGACTAGCGGGACGGTACGAGCAGTACTTC. Translated: CASSGLAGRYEQYF.

This clonotype came up once. V and J are TRBV5-4 and TRBJ2-1; the D is unclear. Germline V gene lookup returns CDR1 SGHNT and CDR2 YYREEE (reference sequence). The CDR3 has 15 residues. Trimming stripped 0 bases from V and 0 bases from J, with 7 bases between. CDR3 nucleotide sequence: TGTGCCAGCAGCTTGGACCCGAGCTCCTACAATGAGCAGTTCTTC. Protein: CASSLDPSSYNEQFF. Filled out from reference TRBV5-4 and TRBJ2-1, the complete variable domain reads ETGVTQSPTHLIKTRGQQVTLRCSSQSGHNTVSWYQQALGQGPQFIFQYYREEENGRGNFPPRFSGLQFPNYSSELNVNALELDDSALYLCASSLDPSSYNEQFFGPGTRLTVL.

By share, this clonotype counts as medium-sized. V usage is TRBV7-3 and J usage is TRBJ2-3; D unresolved. The CDR3 sequence is 13 residues long. Germline V gene sequence: CDR1 SGHTA, CDR2 FQGTGA. Trimming left V 1 base short and J 4 bases short, with 6 bases between. For the CDR3, the DNA is TGTGCCAGCAGCTTAATGGCAGCAGATACGCAGTATTTT. It codes for CASSLMAADTQYF.

The chain links TRBV7-2 to TRBJ2-7; D not resolved. CDR1 and CDR2 from the germline V gene are SGHTA and FQGNSA. CDR3 length equals 12 residues. The V end was cut by 1 base, the J end by 7 bases, with 8 bases between. The CDR3 sequence: CASSLVVGEQYF. CDR3 nucleotide sequence: TGTGCCAGCAGCTTAGTCGTAGGAGAGCAGTACTTC.

This clonotype has only a few counts. The chain joins TRBV2 to TRBJ2-5, with 7 positions matching TRBD1. The J call is uncertain, as TRBJ2-1 better fits the DNA end. CDR1 SNHLY and CDR2 FYNNEI come from the germline V gene. The CDR3 length is 14 residues. As DNA, the CDR3 is TGTGCCAGCAGTCAACCGGGACAGCACAATGAGCAGTTCTTC. Protein sequence: CASSQPGQHNEQFF.

The chain combines TRBV12-3 or TRBV12-4 with TRBJ1-1; D not resolved. The CDR3 covers 14 residues. The germline V and J ends were trimmed by 3 bases and 3 bases, with 11 bases remaining between them. The DNA of the CDR3 is TGTGCCAGCAGTTTTTCAGGATGGGACACTGAAGCTTTCTTT. This encodes CASSFSGWDTEAFF.

This rearrangement joins TRBV6-6 to TRBJ2-6; perhaps TRBD2 as D (5 bases). Looked up from germline, CDR1 is MNHNY and CDR2 is SVGAGI (reference sequence). The V gene lost 11 bases and the J gene lost 4 bases, with 21 bases spanning the gap. This CDR3 spans 16 amino acids. CDR3 sequence reads: CAGSYSDSPGANVLTF. The CDR3 nucleotides are TGTGCCGGGAGTTACTCGGACTCCCCCGGGGCCAACGTCCTGACTTTC.

The chain uses TRBV9 and TRBJ2-7; no firm D call. With the DNA end fitting TRBJ2-1 better, the J assignment may be wrong. The CDR3 is made up of 15 amino acids. Germline lookup yields CDR1 SGDLS and CDR2 YYNGEE. The CDR3 sequence is CASSVSPRSDNEQFF. CDR3 sequence (DNA): TGTGCCAGCAGCGTAAGCCCTCGAAGCGACAATGAGCAGTTCTTC.

Ten or more counts support this clonotype. The chain carries TRBV5-1 and TRBJ1-2; the match to TRBD1 covers 9 bases. The CDR3 covers 14 residues. Looked up from germline, CDR1 is SGHRS and CDR2 is YFSETQ. The V gene end was trimmed by 4 bases and the J gene end by 4 bases; junction bases not matched to a gene: 5. This CDR3 is CASSPDRGGYGYTF. The CDR3 DNA reads TGCGCCAGCAGCCCGGACAGGGGAGGCTATGGCTACACCTTC. The whole variable domain, filled in from reference TRBV5-1 and TRBJ1-2, reads KAGVTQTPRYLIKTRGQQVTLSCSPISGHRSVSWYQQTPGQGLQFLFEYFSETQRNKGNFPGRFSGRQFSNSRSEMNVSTLELGDSALYLCASSPDRGGYGYTFGSGTRLTVV.

This clonotype was seen repeatedly, ten times or more. The CDR3 ends on some other residue instead of the conserved phenylalanine or tryptophan, so this is likely a read error. The DNA is left out, because the CDR3 cannot be placed on it with certainty; the CDR3 is given as TCRdb lists it. The CDR3 protein is CWGNGIRDQDM. The chain combines TRBV6-8 with TRBJ2-6; the table's TRBD1 call for D was not verified on the DNA. Inclusive of both ends, the CDR3 amounts to 11 amino acids. CDR1 and CDR2 (germline): MNHGY, SAAAGT.

This clonotype appeared a few times. As the CDR3 is not closed by the conserved phenylalanine or tryptophan, this likely results from a read error. Because the CDR3's place on the DNA is in doubt, the DNA is left out and the CDR3 is given as listed by TCRdb. The J gene is TRBJ2-5, the V gene TRBV7-6; whether TRBD1, the table's D call, matches the DNA was not checked. The V gene's germline CDR1 is SGHVS and CDR2 FNYEAQ. The CDR3 spans 19 residues, counting both ends. The CDR3 loop is CASAGARTEKPGSEQYFGN.

A word on this clonotype: The conserved final phenylalanine or tryptophan is absent from the CDR3, which likely points to a read error. It is unclear where the CDR3 begins or ends on the DNA, so no DNA is shown, and the CDR3 is as TCRdb lists it. This chain joins TRBV10-1 and TRBJ1-1; the table names TRBD1, a call not compared with the DNA. Germline V gene sequence: CDR1 WNHNN, CDR2 SYGVQD (reference sequence). Both ends counted, the CDR3 spans 17 residues. CDR3 amino acids: CASRTISRRKRPSTSGQ.

This sequence joins TRBV5-1 and TRBJ2-7; TRBD1 matches at 10 bases. Trimming took 2 bases from V and 3 from J; bases not matched to a gene: 5. This CDR3 region has 15 residues. Germline V lookup: CDR1 SGHRS, CDR2 YFSETQ. The CDR3, as DNA: TGCGCCAGCAGCTTTACGGGACAGGGGAGCTACGAGCAGTACTTC. This sequence encodes CASSFTGQGSYEQYF.

Comments on this clonotype: One junction end does not reproduce the germline sequence, and a read error may be involved. The chain is built from TRBV27 and TRBJ2-5, with D possibly being TRBD2 (5 bases). This CDR3 contains 16 residues. CDR1 is MNHEY, CDR2 SMNVEV, per germline (reference sequence). The CDR3 reads CASRRLRTDLTGELYF. CDR3 sequence (DNA): TGTGCCAGCAGGCGATTGAGGACGGACCTCACCGGGGAGCTGTATTTT.

Remarks on this clonotype: One end of the junction fails to match germline, which may point to a read error. This sequence joins TRBV6-1 and TRBJ2-4, with TRBD2 matching 9 bases. The CDR3 loop spans 13 amino acids. Germline V gene data show CDR1 as MNHNS and CDR2 as SASEGT. The CDR3 is CASSERSGRTKFF. CDR3 in DNA: TGTGCCAGCAGTGAACGAAGCGGGAGGACCAAGTTCTTC.

This clonotype was found a few times. V is TRBV7-2 and J is TRBJ2-6, with 7 bases matching TRBD2. The end of the DNA fits TRBJ2-5 better, so the J call may be wrong. There are 15 residues in the CDR3. The germline CDR1 and CDR2 sequences are SGHTA and FQGNSA. CDR3 DNA: TGTGCCAGCAGCTTAGGAGCGGGGATCGGTGGGACCCAGTACTTC. As protein: CASSLGAGIGGTQYF.

The rearrangement uses TRBV5-6 and TRBJ2-1; D is undetermined. Germline values: CDR1 SGHDT, CDR2 YYEEEE. This CDR3 comprises 13 residues. Trimming took 0 bases from V and 10 from J, leaving 11 bases between them. CDR3 DNA: TGTGCCAGCAGCTTGGATCTCGCCGGAGAGCAGTTCTTC. Protein product: CASSLDLAGEQFF.